The 9 T cell receptor beta chains below come from one sample, sequenced in a study of neurological immune-mediated disorders. As for time point: longitudinal time-point 1 (baseline). TCRdb fed the 5' RACE reads into MiXCR, producing one record per CDR3 protein. The table shows some 68,000 distinct CDR3 sequences, with around 15% occurring only once. Material for sequencing was PBMCs. The receptor set was obtained from a female donor with HTLV-1-associated myelopathy (HAM/TSP).

The chain couples TRBV27 to TRBJ2-7; D unresolved. The CDR3 has 13 amino acids. V dropped 5 bases and J dropped 2 bases, with 10 bases sitting between them. Germline V gene sequence: CDR1 MNHEY, CDR2 SMNVEV (reference sequence). CDR3 sequence: CASSRDGAYEQYF. DNA for the CDR3: TGTGCCAGCAGTCGCGACGGAGCCTACGAGCAGTACTTC.

Points on this clonotype: At one of its ends the junction is not consistent with the germline gene, which may arise from a read error. The chain recombines TRBV20-1 with TRBJ2-5, with 7 bases fitting TRBD1. Germline-derived CDR1 and CDR2 are DFQATT and SNEGSKA (reference sequence). The CDR3 sequence is 14 residues long. The CDR3 nucleotides are TGCAGTTCTAGGGGGAGCAGGGGGTTAGAGACCCAGTACTTC. Protein: CSSRGSRGLETQYF.

This clonotype showed up many times. J is TRBJ2-7 and V is TRBV20-1, with D possibly matching TRBD1 (6 bases). V lost 1 base to trimming and J lost 3 bases, with 13 bases between them. Germline CDR1 DFQATT, CDR2 SNEGSKA (reference sequence). The CDR3 contains 14 residues. This CDR3 reads CSARGGHRFYEQYF. Written as DNA, the CDR3 is TGCAGTGCTAGAGGGGGACATCGATTCTACGAGCAGTACTTC.

This clonotype was recorded at least ten times. V usage is TRBV5-1 and J usage is TRBJ2-3; D possibly corresponds to TRBD1 (6 bases). With 3 bases removed from V and 2 bases from J, the gap between germline ends came to 13 bases. CDR1 and CDR2 (germline): SGHRS, YFSETQ. The CDR3 contains 15 residues. As DNA, the CDR3 is TGCGCCAGCAGCTCCGGGGACAAAATCACAGATACGCAGTATTTT. This translates into CASSSGDKITDTQYF.

CDR3 nucleotide sequence: TGTGCCAGCAGTTACTCGACCAGAGCAGCGAACACCGGGGAGCTGTTTTTT. It specifies CASSYSTRAANTGELFF. The genes are TRBV6-5 and TRBJ2-2; D gene uncertain. Germline-derived CDR1 and CDR2 are MNHEY and SVGAGI. The length of the CDR3 is 17 residues. V was clipped by 0 bases and J by 0 bases, with 11 bases between them.

V is TRBV7-2 and J is TRBJ2-7; 7 bases align to TRBD2. Trimming at V came to 2 bases and at J to 3 bases, leaving 4 bases not matched to a gene. Germline V gives CDR1 SGHTA, CDR2 FQGNSA. This CDR3 has 14 residues. CDR3 amino acids: CASSLKAGNYEQYF. The CDR3 DNA reads as TGTGCCAGCAGCTTAAAAGCGGGGAACTACGAGCAGTACTTC.

This clonotype was recorded at least ten times. V gene TRBV5-1 combines with J gene TRBJ2-1; D call uncertain. V lost 0 bases, J lost 5 bases, and 12 bases lay in between. CDR3 length: 15 amino acids. Germline V gives CDR1 SGHRS, CDR2 YFSETQ. In DNA, the CDR3 is TGCGCCAGCAGCTTGGATGGCAGGATGAACAATGAGCAGTTCTTC. Its translation: CASSLDGRMNNEQFF.

This clonotype came up many times. V and J are TRBV20-1 and TRBJ2-7; the D is unclear. Germline V gene lookup returns CDR1 DFQATT and CDR2 SNEGSKA (reference sequence). Trimming shortened V by 7 bases and J by 1 base, and 14 bases separated the two germline ends. The CDR3 is 13 residues long. Written as DNA, the CDR3 is TGCAGTGTTGGCGCCCGCAAGTCCTACGAGCAGTACTTC. Encoded protein: CSVGARKSYEQYF.

This clonotype was counted at least ten times. The rearrangement links TRBV20-1 to TRBJ2-7; 8 positions agree with TRBD2. Germline V CDR1 and CDR2: DFQATT, SNEGSKA (reference sequence). The V gene end was trimmed by 1 base and the J gene end by 2 bases; junction bases not matched to a gene: 4. The CDR3 runs to 14 residues. The CDR3 here is CSARVGRVPYEQYF. In DNA, the CDR3 is TGCAGTGCTAGAGTCGGGAGGGTCCCCTACGAGCAGTACTTC.